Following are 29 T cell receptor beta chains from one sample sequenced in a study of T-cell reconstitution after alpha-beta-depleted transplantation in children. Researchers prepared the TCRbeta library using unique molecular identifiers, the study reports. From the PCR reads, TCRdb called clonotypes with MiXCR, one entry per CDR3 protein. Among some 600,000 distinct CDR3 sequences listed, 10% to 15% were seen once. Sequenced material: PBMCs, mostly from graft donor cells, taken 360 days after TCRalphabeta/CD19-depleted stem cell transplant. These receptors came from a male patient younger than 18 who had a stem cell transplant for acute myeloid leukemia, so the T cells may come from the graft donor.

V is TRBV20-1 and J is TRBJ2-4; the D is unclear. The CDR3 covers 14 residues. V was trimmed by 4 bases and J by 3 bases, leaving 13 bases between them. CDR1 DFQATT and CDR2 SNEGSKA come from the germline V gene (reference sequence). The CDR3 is CSANPTSGKNIQYF. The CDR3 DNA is TGCAGTGCTAACCCGACGAGTGGCAAAAACATTCAGTACTTC.

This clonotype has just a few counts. The CDR3 sequence is CASSIEDEQYF. CDR3 bases: TGTGCCAGTAGTATAGAGGACGAGCAGTACTTC. The J gene is TRBJ2-7, the V gene TRBV19; no reliable D call. The CDR3 consists of 11 residues. The V end was cut by 0 bases, the J end by 5 bases, with 2 bases between. Germline V lookup: CDR1 LNHDA, CDR2 SQIVND (reference sequence).

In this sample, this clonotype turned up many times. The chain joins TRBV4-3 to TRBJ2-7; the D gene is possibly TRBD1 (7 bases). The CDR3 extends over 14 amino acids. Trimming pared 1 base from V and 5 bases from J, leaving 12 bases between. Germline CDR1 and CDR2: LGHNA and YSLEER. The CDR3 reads CASSQGGGGHEQYF. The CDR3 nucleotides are TGCGCCAGCAGCCAAGGAGGAGGGGGCCACGAGCAGTACTTC.

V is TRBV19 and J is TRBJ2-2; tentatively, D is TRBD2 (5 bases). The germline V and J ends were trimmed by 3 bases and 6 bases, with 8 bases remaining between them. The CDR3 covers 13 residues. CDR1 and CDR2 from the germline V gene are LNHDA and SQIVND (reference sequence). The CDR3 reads CASSITGSGELFF. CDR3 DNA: TGTGCCAGTAGTATTACGGGGTCCGGGGAGCTGTTTTTT. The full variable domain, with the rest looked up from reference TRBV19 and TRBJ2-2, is DGGITQSPKYLFRKEGQNVTLSCEQNLNHDAMYWYRQDPGQGLRLIYYSQIVNDFQKGDIAEGYSVSREKKESFPLTVTSAQKNPTAFYLCASSITGSGELFFGEGSRLTVL.

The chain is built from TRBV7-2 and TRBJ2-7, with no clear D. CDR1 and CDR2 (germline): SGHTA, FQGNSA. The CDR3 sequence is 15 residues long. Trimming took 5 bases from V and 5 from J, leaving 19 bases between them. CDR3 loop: CASSLSGSLGHEQYF. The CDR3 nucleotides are TGTGCCAGCAGCCTCTCCGGCTCCCTCGGCCACGAGCAGTACTTC.

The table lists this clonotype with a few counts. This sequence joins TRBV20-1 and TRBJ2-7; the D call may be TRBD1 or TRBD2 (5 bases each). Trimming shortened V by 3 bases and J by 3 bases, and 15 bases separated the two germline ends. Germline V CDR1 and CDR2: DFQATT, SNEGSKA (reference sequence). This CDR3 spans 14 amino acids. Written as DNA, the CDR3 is TGCAGTGCTAGCGGGGCTAGTCGGAGCTACGAGCAGTACTTC. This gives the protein CSASGASRSYEQYF.

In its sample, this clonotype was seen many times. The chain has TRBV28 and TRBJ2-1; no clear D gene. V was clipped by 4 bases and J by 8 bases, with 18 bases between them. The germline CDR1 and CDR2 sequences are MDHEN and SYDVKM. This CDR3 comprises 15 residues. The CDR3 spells CASSSHFVRLDEQFF. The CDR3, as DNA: TGTGCCAGCAGTTCCCATTTCGTCCGCCTCGATGAGCAGTTCTTC.

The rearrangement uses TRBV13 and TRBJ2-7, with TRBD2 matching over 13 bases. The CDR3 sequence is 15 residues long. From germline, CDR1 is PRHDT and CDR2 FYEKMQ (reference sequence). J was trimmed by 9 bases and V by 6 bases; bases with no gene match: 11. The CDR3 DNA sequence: TGTGCCAGCAGACTAGCGGGAGGGCCCATCCAAGGGCAGTACTTC. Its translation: CASRLAGGPIQGQYF.

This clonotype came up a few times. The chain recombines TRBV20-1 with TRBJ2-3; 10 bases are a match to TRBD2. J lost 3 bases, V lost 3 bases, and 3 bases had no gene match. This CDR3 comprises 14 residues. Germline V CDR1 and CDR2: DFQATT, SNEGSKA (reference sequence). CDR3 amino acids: CSASLAGDTDTQYF. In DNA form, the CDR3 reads TGCAGTGCTAGCCTAGCGGGAGATACAGATACGCAGTATTTT.

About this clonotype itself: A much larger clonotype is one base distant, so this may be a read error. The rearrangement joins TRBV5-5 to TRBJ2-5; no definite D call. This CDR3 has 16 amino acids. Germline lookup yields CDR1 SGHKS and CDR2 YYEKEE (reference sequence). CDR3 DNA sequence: TGTGCCAGCAGCTTGTGCTACAAGCTAGGGCAAGGGACCCAGTACTTC. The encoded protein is CASSLCYKLGQGTQYF. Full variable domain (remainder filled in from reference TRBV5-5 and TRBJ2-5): DAGVTQSPTHLIKTRGQQVTLRCSPISGHKSVSWYQQVLGQGPQFIFQYYEKEERGRGNFPDRFSARQFPNYSSELNVNALLLGDSALYLCASSLCYKLGQGTQYFGPGTRLLVL.

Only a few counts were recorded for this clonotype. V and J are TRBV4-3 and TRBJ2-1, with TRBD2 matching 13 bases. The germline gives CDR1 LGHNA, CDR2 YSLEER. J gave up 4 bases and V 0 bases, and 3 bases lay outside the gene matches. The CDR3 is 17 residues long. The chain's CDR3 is CASSQEGLAGTYNEQFF. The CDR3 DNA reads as TGCGCCAGCAGCCAAGAGGGACTAGCGGGAACTTACAATGAGCAGTTCTTC.

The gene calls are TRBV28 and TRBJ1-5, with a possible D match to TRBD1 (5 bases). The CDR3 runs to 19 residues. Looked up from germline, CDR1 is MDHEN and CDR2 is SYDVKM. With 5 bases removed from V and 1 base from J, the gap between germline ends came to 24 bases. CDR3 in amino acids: CASSTPEGKGIWSNQPQHF. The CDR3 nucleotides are TGTGCCAGCAGTACCCCTGAGGGGAAAGGTATTTGGAGCAATCAGCCCCAGCATTTT. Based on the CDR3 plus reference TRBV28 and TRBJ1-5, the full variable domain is DVKVTQSSRYLVKRTGEKVFLECVQDMDHENMFWYRQDPGLGLRLIYFSYDVKMKEKGDIPEGYSVSREKKERFSLILESASTNQTSMYLCASSTPEGKGIWSNQPQHFGDGTRLSIL.

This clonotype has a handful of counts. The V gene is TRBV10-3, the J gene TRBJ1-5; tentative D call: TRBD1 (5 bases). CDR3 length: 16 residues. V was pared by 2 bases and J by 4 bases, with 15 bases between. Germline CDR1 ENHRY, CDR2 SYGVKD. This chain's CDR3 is CAISEKTAGLNQPQHF. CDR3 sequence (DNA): TGTGCCATCAGTGAGAAGACAGCAGGCCTTAATCAGCCCCAGCATTTT.

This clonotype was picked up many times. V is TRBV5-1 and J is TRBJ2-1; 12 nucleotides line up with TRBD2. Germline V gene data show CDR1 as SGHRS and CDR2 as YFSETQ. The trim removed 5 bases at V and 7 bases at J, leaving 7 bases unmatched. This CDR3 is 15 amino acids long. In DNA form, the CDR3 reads TGCGCCAGCAGTCGGAGACTAGCGGGAGTAAATGAGCAGTTCTTC. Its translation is CASSRRLAGVNEQFF.

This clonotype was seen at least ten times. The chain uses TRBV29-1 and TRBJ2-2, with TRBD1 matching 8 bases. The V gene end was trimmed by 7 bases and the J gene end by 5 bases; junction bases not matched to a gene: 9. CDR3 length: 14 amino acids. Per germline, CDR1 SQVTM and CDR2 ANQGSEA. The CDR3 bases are TGCAGCGGCCAGACAGGGGCGCGGACCGGGGAGCTGTTTTTT. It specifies CSGQTGARTGELFF.

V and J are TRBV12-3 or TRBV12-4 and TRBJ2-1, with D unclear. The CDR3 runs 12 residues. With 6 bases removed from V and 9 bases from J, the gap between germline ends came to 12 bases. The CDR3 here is CASRGSVGEQFF. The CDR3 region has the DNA TGTGCCAGCAGGGGAAGTGTCGGTGAGCAGTTCTTC.

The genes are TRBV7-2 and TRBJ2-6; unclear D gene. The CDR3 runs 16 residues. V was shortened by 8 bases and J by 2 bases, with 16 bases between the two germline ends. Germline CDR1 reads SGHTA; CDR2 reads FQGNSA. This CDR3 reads CASGSGLTPGANVLTF. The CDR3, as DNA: TGTGCCAGCGGCTCGGGTTTGACGCCTGGGGCCAACGTCCTGACTTTC.

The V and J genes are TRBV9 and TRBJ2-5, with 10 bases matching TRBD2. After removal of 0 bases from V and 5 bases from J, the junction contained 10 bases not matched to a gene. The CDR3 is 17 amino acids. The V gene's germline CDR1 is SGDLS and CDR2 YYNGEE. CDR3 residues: CASSVGRSGRAGETQYF. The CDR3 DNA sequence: TGTGCCAGCAGCGTAGGACGGAGCGGGAGGGCCGGGGAGACCCAGTACTTC. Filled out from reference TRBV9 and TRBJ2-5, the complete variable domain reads DSGVTQTPKHLITATGQRVTLRCSPRSGDLSVYWYQQSLDQGLQFLIQYYNGEERAKGNILERFSAQQFPDLHSELNLSSLELGDSALYFCASSVGRSGRAGETQYFGPGTRLLVL.

The CDR3: CASSFGRTGSDEQYF. DNA of the CDR3: TGTGCCAGCAGCTTTGGCAGGACAGGGTCAGACGAGCAGTACTTC. This rearrangement joins TRBV5-8 to TRBJ2-7, with 8 bases identical to TRBD1. Per germline, CDR1 SGHTS and CDR2 YDEGEE. V lost 2 bases and J lost 5; bases outside the gene matches: 9. The CDR3 has 15 residues.

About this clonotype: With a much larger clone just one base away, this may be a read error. CDR3 nucleotide sequence: TGTGCCAGCAGCTTTAGCGCGATTTACTCAGATACGCAGTATTTT. Its protein is CASSFSAIYSDTQYF. V and J are TRBV11-2 and TRBJ2-3; TRBD2 is a possible D gene (5 bases). The V and J ends lost 3 bases and 4 bases respectively, with 14 bases between them. CDR1 is SGHAT, CDR2 FQNNGV, per germline. The CDR3 has 15 amino acids.

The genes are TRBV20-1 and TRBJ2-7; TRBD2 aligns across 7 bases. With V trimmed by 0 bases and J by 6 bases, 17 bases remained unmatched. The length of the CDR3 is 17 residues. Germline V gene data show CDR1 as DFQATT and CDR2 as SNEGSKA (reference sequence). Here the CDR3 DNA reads TGCAGTGCTAGAGATGTTAGCCTGGGGAGGGCGTATGGCGAGCAGTACTTC. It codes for CSARDVSLGRAYGEQYF.

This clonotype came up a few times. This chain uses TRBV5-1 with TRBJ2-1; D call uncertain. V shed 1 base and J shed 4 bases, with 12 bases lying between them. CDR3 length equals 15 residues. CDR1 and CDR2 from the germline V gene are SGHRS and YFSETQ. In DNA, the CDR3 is TGCGCCAGCAGCTTGCTTACCCCGCAATACAATGAGCAGTTCTTC. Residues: CASSLLTPQYNEQFF.

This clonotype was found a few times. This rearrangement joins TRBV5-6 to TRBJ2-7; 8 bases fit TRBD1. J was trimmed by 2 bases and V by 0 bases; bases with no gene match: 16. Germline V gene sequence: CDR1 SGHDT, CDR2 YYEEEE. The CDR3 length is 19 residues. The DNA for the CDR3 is TGTGCCAGCAGCTTGGACAGGGGGACGGTTAGCGGAACTACCTACGAGCAGTACTTC. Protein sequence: CASSLDRGTVSGTTYEQYF.

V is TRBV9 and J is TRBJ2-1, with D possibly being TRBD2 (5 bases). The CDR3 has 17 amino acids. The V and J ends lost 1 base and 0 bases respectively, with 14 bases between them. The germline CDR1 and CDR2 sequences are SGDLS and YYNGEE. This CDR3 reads CASSVTSRASSYNEQFF. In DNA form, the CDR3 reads TGTGCCAGCAGCGTAACTTCGAGGGCGAGCTCCTACAATGAGCAGTTCTTC.

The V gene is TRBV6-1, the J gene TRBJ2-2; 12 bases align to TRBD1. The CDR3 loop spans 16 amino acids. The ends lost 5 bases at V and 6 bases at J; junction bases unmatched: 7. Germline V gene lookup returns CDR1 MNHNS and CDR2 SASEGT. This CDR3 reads CASSIYRDRGPGELFF. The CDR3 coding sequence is TGTGCCAGCAGTATCTACCGGGACAGGGGGCCCGGGGAGCTGTTTTTT.

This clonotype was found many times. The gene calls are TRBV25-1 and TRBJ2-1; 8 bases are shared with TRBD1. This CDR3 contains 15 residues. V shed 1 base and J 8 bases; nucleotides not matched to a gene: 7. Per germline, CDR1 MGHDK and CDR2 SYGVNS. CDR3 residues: CASSELVTGEHEQFF. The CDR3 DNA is TGTGCCAGCAGTGAATTGGTGACAGGGGAGCATGAGCAGTTCTTC.

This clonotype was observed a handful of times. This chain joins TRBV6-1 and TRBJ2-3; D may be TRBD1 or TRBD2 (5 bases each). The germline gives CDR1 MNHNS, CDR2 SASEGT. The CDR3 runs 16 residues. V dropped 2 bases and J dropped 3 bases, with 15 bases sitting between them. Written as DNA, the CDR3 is TGTGCCAGCAGTGAATGGGACGGGATCGCAACAGATACGCAGTATTTT. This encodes CASSEWDGIATDTQYF.

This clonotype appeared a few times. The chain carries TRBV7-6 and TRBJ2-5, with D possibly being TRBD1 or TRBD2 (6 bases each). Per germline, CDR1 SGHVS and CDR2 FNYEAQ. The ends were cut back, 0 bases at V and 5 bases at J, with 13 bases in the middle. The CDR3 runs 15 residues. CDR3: CASSLARTAGETQYF. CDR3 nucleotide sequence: TGTGCCAGCAGCTTAGCGAGGACAGCGGGCGAGACCCAGTACTTC.

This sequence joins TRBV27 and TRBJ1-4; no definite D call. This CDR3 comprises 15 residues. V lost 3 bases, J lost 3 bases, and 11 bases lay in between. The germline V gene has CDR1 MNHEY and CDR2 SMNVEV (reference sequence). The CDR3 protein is CASSFGGTPNEKLFF. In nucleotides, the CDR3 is TGTGCCAGCAGTTTTGGTGGCACACCTAATGAAAAACTGTTTTTT.